Each of the 12 T cell receptor beta chains below was sequenced from the same sample in a study of CD8 T cells in Susac syndrome. The RNA, about 0.5 to 1 ug, was put through reverse transcription using random hexamers. A single record per CDR3 protein comes from TCRdb applying MiXCR to the immunoSEQ multiplex PCR reads. The sample lists over 150,000 distinct CDR3 sequences; around 94% were seen once. The sample was CD4+ T cells from PBMCs. Every receptor here comes from a human donor with Susac syndrome.

The chain couples TRBV20-1 to TRBJ2-7; D ambiguous. The germline V gene has CDR1 DFQATT and CDR2 SNEGSKA (reference sequence). The CDR3 has 15 residues. Trimming took 4 bases from V and 0 from J, leaving 16 bases between them. CDR3 bases: TGCAGTGCTACCATCCCTCTGGGCAGCTCCTACGAGCAGTACTTC. This gives the protein CSATIPLGSSYEQYF.

V usage is TRBV5-1 and J usage is TRBJ1-6, with D hard to call. Deletions cut 0 bases from V and 0 bases from J, with 4 bases between. The CDR3 has 15 amino acids. Germline V gene data show CDR1 as SGHRS and CDR2 as YFSETQ. This chain's CDR3 is CASSLASSYNSPLHF. CDR3 sequence (DNA): TGCGCCAGCAGCTTGGCCAGCTCCTATAATTCACCCCTCCACTTT.

The chain links TRBV12-3 or TRBV12-4 to TRBJ2-6; D gene unclear. Trimming removed 6 bases from V and 4 bases from J, with 10 bases in between. The CDR3 spans 14 residues. The CDR3 coding sequence is TGTGCCAGCAGGTCTTCGTCCGGGGCCAACGTCCTGACTTTC. Amino acid sequence: CASRSSSGANVLTF.

The chain carries TRBV20-1 and TRBJ1-5; 8 nucleotides line up with TRBD1. Germline V gene lookup returns CDR1 DFQATT and CDR2 SNEGSKA (reference sequence). V lost 6 bases to trimming and J lost 7 bases; unmatched junction nucleotides: 14. CDR3 length: 15 amino acids. The CDR3 region has the DNA TGCAGTGCCCCTACCCCCCCAGGGGGCGAACAGCCCCAGCATTTT. Translation: CSAPTPPGGEQPQHF.

V gene TRBV30 combines with J gene TRBJ2-5; D is unresolved. CDR1 and CDR2 (germline): GTSNPN, SVGIG (reference sequence). Trimming shortened V by 0 bases and J by 5 bases, and 10 bases separated the two germline ends. The CDR3 is 13 residues long. CDR3 in DNA: TGTGCCTGGAGTGTACGTGGGCGGGAGACCCAGTACTTC. Its protein product is CAWSVRGRETQYF.

A single count supports this clonotype. The rearrangement uses TRBV2 and TRBJ2-3, with 9 bases lining up with TRBD2. Trimming removed 7 bases from V and 0 bases from J; junction bases left unmatched: 2. CDR3 size: 14 residues. Germline CDR1 reads SNHLY; CDR2 reads FYNNEI. The CDR3 DNA follows: TGTGCCAGCACCGGGACTAGCAGCACAGATACGCAGTATTTT. It encodes CASTGTSSTDTQYF.

This clonotype is a singleton in its sample. DNA of the CDR3: TGCAGTGCTAGAGAGAGGGGGACCGCTGGGGCCAACGTCCTGACTTTC. Its translation is CSARERGTAGANVLTF. The V call is TRBV20-1, the J call TRBJ2-6, with D perhaps matching TRBD1 (6 bases). This CDR3 has 16 residues. CDR1 DFQATT and CDR2 SNEGSKA come from the germline V gene (reference sequence). V lost 0 bases and J lost 2, with 11 bases in between.

The CDR3 is CASSGQRNTDTQYF. Written as DNA, the CDR3 is TGTGCCAGCAGTGGACAGCGCAACACAGATACGCAGTATTTT. This chain links TRBV12-3 or TRBV12-4 with TRBJ2-3; D perhaps matches TRBD1 (6 bases). The CDR3 length is 14 residues. The ends were cut back, 5 bases at V and 2 bases at J, with 11 bases in the middle.

This chain connects TRBV5-1 to TRBJ2-5; no clear D gene. V dropped 0 bases and J dropped 4 bases, with 10 bases sitting between them. Germline V lookup: CDR1 SGHRS, CDR2 YFSETQ. The CDR3 covers 14 residues. CDR3 in amino acids: CASSLGHGRETQYF. The CDR3 region has the DNA TGCGCCAGCAGCTTGGGCCACGGCAGAGAGACCCAGTACTTC.

The chain employs TRBV24-1 and TRBJ2-3; 12 bases line up with TRBD2. This CDR3 contains 17 residues. V shed 4 bases, J shed 2 bases, and the junction held 6 bases outside the gene matches. Germline V gives CDR1 KGHDR, CDR2 SFDVKD. The CDR3 sequence is CATSDRTSGVHTDTQYF. In DNA, the CDR3 is TGTGCCACCAGTGACCGGACTAGCGGGGTCCACACAGATACGCAGTATTTT.

The chain has TRBV14 and TRBJ1-1, with 7 bases identical to TRBD1. CDR3 size: 14 residues. CDR1 SGHDN and CDR2 FVKESK come from the germline V gene. With 1 base clipped from V and 6 bases from J, the junction kept 5 bases outside the gene matches. CDR3 in DNA: TGTGCCAGCAGCCAAGGACAGGGAGCAGCTGAAGCTTTCTTT. It codes for CASSQGQGAAEAFF.

The genes are TRBV25-1 and TRBJ1-5; D is undetermined. The V end lost 3 bases, the J end lost 9 bases, and 12 bases lay between the germline ends. CDR1 and CDR2 from the germline V gene are MGHDK and SYGVNS. The CDR3 is made up of 13 amino acids. CDR3 loop: CASSEVPVGPQHF. The CDR3 coding sequence is TGTGCCAGCAGTGAGGTGCCCGTGGGGCCCCAGCATTTT.